These 26 T cell receptor beta chains originate from one sample sequenced in a study of CD8+CD57+ T cells in acquired aplastic anemia. TCR beta VDJ and CDR3 profiles were obtained from a genomic DNA template. TCRdb re-called the reads through MiXCR, storing one row per CDR3 protein. The sample holds roughly 61,000 distinct CDR3 sequences, roughly 54% seen once. The source material was sorted CD4+, CD8+, or CD8+CD57+ T cells (not recorded which) from PBMCs. Every receptor here comes from a human donor in good health, serving as a control.

This sequence joins TRBV11-2 and TRBJ2-1; D gene unclear. Germline lookup yields CDR1 SGHAT and CDR2 FQNNGV. The CDR3 is 16 residues long. V lost 9 bases and J lost 9, with 27 bases in between. In nucleotides, the CDR3 is TGTGCCAGTAGCCCCCGCAGTAACCCGACCAACAGTGAGCAGTTCTTC. Its protein is CASSPRSNPTNSEQFF.

The V call is TRBV4-2, the J call TRBJ1-1; D is unresolved. Germline V gene data show CDR1 as LGHNA and CDR2 as YNFKEQ. Trimming stripped 1 base from V and 6 bases from J, with 18 bases between. The CDR3 extends over 16 amino acids. The CDR3 reads CASSQVSAALSAEAFF. In nucleotides, the CDR3 is TGTGCCAGCAGCCAAGTTTCGGCGGCCCTCTCGGCTGAAGCTTTCTTT.

The rearrangement uses TRBV19 and TRBJ2-2, with D possibly TRBD2 on 5 matching bases. CDR3 size: 14 residues. CDR1 is LNHDA and CDR2 is SQIVND in the germline V gene (reference sequence). V lost 3 bases, J lost 10 bases, and 15 bases lay in between. CDR3 in DNA: TGTGCCAGTAGTATGGGGAGCGGATCCGAGGAGCTGTTTTTT. Translated, it gives CASSMGSGSEELFF. Drawing the rest from reference TRBV19 and TRBJ2-2, the complete variable domain is DGGITQSPKYLFRKEGQNVTLSCEQNLNHDAMYWYRQDPGQGLRLIYYSQIVNDFQKGDIAEGYSVSREKKESFPLTVTSAQKNPTAFYLCASSMGSGSEELFFGEGSRLTVL.

This clonotype was seen at least ten times. The chain carries TRBV7-2 and TRBJ1-1; D may be TRBD1 (6 bases). Trimming removed 1 base from V and 4 bases from J, with 19 bases in between. The germline V gene has CDR1 SGHTA and CDR2 FQGNSA. This CDR3 contains 17 residues. This CDR3 is CASSLGGTLNLGTEAFF. In DNA, the CDR3 is TGTGCCAGCAGCTTAGGGGGGACACTCAACTTGGGCACTGAAGCTTTCTTT.

The chain employs TRBV20-1 and TRBJ2-2; a possible D gene is TRBD2 (5 bases). V was clipped by 3 bases and J by 6 bases, with 11 bases between them. Looked up from germline, CDR1 is DFQATT and CDR2 is SNEGSKA (reference sequence). The CDR3 is made up of 13 amino acids. CDR3 bases: TGCAGTGCTAGGACTAAGGAGGCCGGGGAGCTGTTTTTT. Protein product: CSARTKEAGELFF.

This rearrangement joins TRBV15 to TRBJ1-5, with D maybe TRBD1 (6 bases). The CDR3 contains 17 residues. Germline V gene data show CDR1 as LNHNV and CDR2 as YYDKDF (reference sequence). V was clipped by 2 bases and J by 5 bases, with 19 bases between them. CDR3 sequence reads: CATSRTENRDGYQPQHF. CDR3 DNA: TGTGCCACCAGCAGAACCGAAAACAGGGACGGATATCAGCCCCAGCATTTT. Using reference TRBV15 and TRBJ1-5 for the parts outside the CDR3, the full variable domain is DAMVIQNPRYQVTQFGKPVTLSCSQTLNHNVMYWYQQKSSQAPKLLFHYYDKDFNNEADTPDNFQSRRPNTSFCFLDIRSPGLGDTAMYLCATSRTENRDGYQPQHFGDGTRLSIL.

This clonotype was seen a few times. The chain has TRBV2 and TRBJ1-5, with 7 nucleotides matching TRBD1. The CDR3 is 14 amino acids. Germline lookup yields CDR1 SNHLY and CDR2 FYNNEI. The V gene end was trimmed by 6 bases and the J gene end by 6 bases; junction bases not matched to a gene: 8. This CDR3 is CASRRQGLGQPQHF. The CDR3 nucleotides are TGTGCCAGCAGAAGACAGGGCCTCGGTCAGCCCCAGCATTTT. The complete variable domain, with remaining parts taken from reference TRBV2 and TRBJ1-5, reads EPEVTQTPSHQVTQMGQEVILRCVPISNHLYFYWYRQILGQKVEFLVSFYNNEISEKSEIFDDQFSVERPDGSNFTLKIRSTKLEDSAMYFCASRRQGLGQPQHFGDGTRLSIL.

About this clonotype: An end of the junction differs from the germline gene, which may be a read error. V usage is TRBV24-1 and J usage is TRBJ2-7; tentatively, D is TRBD1 (6 bases). Germline V CDR1 and CDR2: KGHDR, SFDVKD. The CDR3 runs 15 residues. DNA of the CDR3: TGTGCCAGCAGTTACTGGACAGCAGGGATATACGAGCAGTACTTC. Amino acid sequence: CASSYWTAGIYEQYF.

This clonotype was recorded at least ten times. The chain has TRBV6-5 and TRBJ2-4; either TRBD1 or TRBD2 may fit D (5 bases each). Germline V gene lookup returns CDR1 MNHEY and CDR2 SVGAGI. V lost 0 bases and J 13 bases, leaving 13 bases between the germline ends. This CDR3 region has 13 residues. The CDR3 spells CASSYSTTGGQYF. In DNA, the CDR3 is TGTGCCAGCAGTTACTCGACGACTGGGGGACAGTACTTC.

This clonotype rates as medium-sized (0.01 to 0.1%). The chain recombines TRBV29-1 with TRBJ2-6; a possible D gene is TRBD2 (6 bases). The CDR3 has 14 amino acids. Germline values: CDR1 SQVTM, CDR2 ANQGSEA. Trimming shortened V by 6 bases and J by 0 bases, and 9 bases separated the two germline ends. The CDR3 DNA reads TGCAGCGTGCTGGGGGGCTCTGGGGCCAACGTCCTGACTTTC. Protein sequence: CSVLGGSGANVLTF.

CDR3 amino acids: CASSPRGSRNSPLHF. CDR3 nucleotides: TGTGCCAGCAGCCCGAGGGGGTCTAGAAATTCACCCCTCCACTTT. The chain combines TRBV12-3 or TRBV12-4 with TRBJ1-6, with D possibly TRBD1 on 6 matching bases. Deletions cut 6 bases from V and 7 bases from J, with 16 bases between. CDR3 size: 15 residues.

The V call is TRBV7-8, the J call TRBJ1-6; D ambiguous. Germline values: CDR1 SGHVS, CDR2 FQNEAQ. The CDR3 covers 16 residues. Trimming cost V 5 bases and J 6 bases, with 17 bases left between them. CDR3 loop: CASSVNDGLLNSPLHF. CDR3 nucleotide sequence: TGTGCCAGCAGCGTAAACGACGGTTTACTTAATTCACCCCTCCACTTT. The variable domain in full, with the rest retrieved from reference TRBV7-8 and TRBJ1-6, is GAGVSQSPRYKVAKRGQDVALRCDPISGHVSLFWYQQALGQGPEFLTYFQNEAQLDKSGLPSDRFFAERPEGSVSTLKIQRTQQEDSAVYLCASSVNDGLLNSPLHFGNGTRLTVT.

In its sample, this clonotype was seen once. DNA of the CDR3: TGTGCCAGCAGCAAAGGACAGGGGAACACTGAAGCTTTCTTT. As protein: CASSKGQGNTEAFF. The chain joins TRBV11-3 to TRBJ1-1, with TRBD1 identical over 8 bases. Germline V gives CDR1 SGHNT, CDR2 YENEEA. The CDR3 loop spans 14 amino acids. Losses at the gene ends were 5 bases for V and 1 base for J; bases not matched to a gene: 3.

This clonotype was found many times. The chain employs TRBV20-1 and TRBJ2-3; possibly TRBD2 for D (5 bases). Germline V lookup: CDR1 DFQATT, CDR2 SNEGSKA (reference sequence). This CDR3 is 15 amino acids long. The germline V and J ends were trimmed by 0 bases and 6 bases, with 16 bases remaining between them. CDR3 in amino acids: CSARETRGSRDTQYF. CDR3 nucleotide sequence: TGCAGTGCTAGAGAAACCCGAGGGAGTAGGGATACGCAGTATTTT.

The chain carries TRBV4-3 and TRBJ2-7; TRBD1 is a possible D gene (5 bases). The CDR3 consists of 16 residues. Looked up from germline, CDR1 is LGHNA and CDR2 is YSLEER. Trimming shortened V by 1 base and J by 6 bases, and 19 bases separated the two germline ends. DNA for the CDR3: TGCGCCAGCAGCCAAGGGCTAGGGCTAGGGGATCCCGAGCAGTACTTC. It specifies CASSQGLGLGDPEQYF.

Ten or more counts support this clonotype. The junction departs from the called germline gene at one end, perhaps through a read error. The rearrangement uses TRBV9 and TRBJ2-3, with D possibly TRBD2 on 5 matching bases. Germline assignment: CDR1 SGDLS and CDR2 YYNGEE. The CDR3 length is 15 residues. The CDR3 sequence is CASSSHSGYTDTQCF. Here the CDR3 DNA reads TGTGCCAGCAGCTCCCACAGCGGATACACAGATACGCAGTGTTTT.

The J gene is TRBJ2-7, the V gene TRBV25-1; TRBD2 matches at 11 bases. This CDR3 comprises 16 residues. V shed 3 bases and J 2 bases; nucleotides not matched to a gene: 6. Germline CDR1 and CDR2: MGHDK and SYGVNS. The CDR3 spells CASSDTSGRRPYEQYF. The DNA of the CDR3 is TGTGCCAGCAGTGATACTAGCGGGAGACGGCCCTACGAGCAGTACTTC.

V is TRBV15 and J is TRBJ1-5; weak D call: TRBD1 (5 bases). Germline V CDR1 and CDR2: LNHNV, YYDKDF (reference sequence). V was trimmed by 9 bases and J by 6 bases, leaving 15 bases between them. The CDR3 runs to 13 residues. The DNA of the CDR3 is TGTGCCACGGAAAGGGGATACGGTCAGCCCCAGCATTTT. Its translation: CATERGYGQPQHF.

V usage is TRBV19 and J usage is TRBJ1-4; D possibly corresponds to TRBD1 (5 bases). Between the trimmed V and J ends, which lost 7 bases and 7 bases, there was a span of 13 bases. The CDR3 spans 13 residues. From germline, CDR1 is LNHDA and CDR2 SQIVND (reference sequence). In DNA form, the CDR3 reads TGTGCCAGTACGAGGCGGGGGGGTGAAAAACTGTTTTTT. Translating it yields CASTRRGGEKLFF.

This clonotype was detected many times. The rearrangement joins TRBV20-1 to TRBJ2-1, with D perhaps matching TRBD1 or TRBD2 (6 bases each). The V gene's germline CDR1 is DFQATT and CDR2 SNEGSKA (reference sequence). The CDR3 loop spans 16 amino acids. Trimming cost V 6 bases and J 3 bases, with 21 bases left between them. This CDR3 reads CSAGGGISSHYNEQFF. CDR3 nucleotide sequence: TGCAGTGCCGGGGGCGGGATTAGCAGTCACTACAATGAGCAGTTCTTC.

This clonotype is medium-sized within its sample. This CDR3 reads CATSVAGTGGRLEQFF. As DNA, the CDR3 is TGTGCCACCAGTGTAGCCGGGACAGGGGGCCGTTTGGAGCAGTTCTTC. The chain uses TRBV24-1 and TRBJ2-1; 12 bases match TRBD1. The CDR3 is made up of 16 amino acids. Trimming cost V 5 bases and J 10 bases; bases outside gene matches: 11. Germline V gives CDR1 KGHDR, CDR2 SFDVKD.

This clonotype showed up just once. The J gene is TRBJ1-1, the V gene TRBV2; no definite D call. This CDR3 is 10 amino acids long. CDR1 is SNHLY, CDR2 FYNNEI, per germline. The V end was cut by 4 bases, the J end by 7 bases, with 4 bases between. In nucleotides, the CDR3 is TGTGCCAGCAGTGTTATTGAAGCTTTCTTT. Translation gives CASSVIEAFF.

The J gene is TRBJ2-3, the V gene TRBV29-1; D might be TRBD2 (6 bases). Germline lookup yields CDR1 SQVTM and CDR2 ANQGSEA. Trimming removed 6 bases from V and 3 bases from J, with 13 bases in between. The CDR3 has 13 amino acids. The CDR3 bases are TGCAGCGTGGCGGGGAGACTAACAGATACGCAGTATTTT. Amino acid sequence: CSVAGRLTDTQYF.

This clonotype came up many times. This rearrangement joins TRBV28 to TRBJ2-7, with D perhaps matching TRBD1 or TRBD2 (5 bases each). Deletions cut 5 bases from V and 1 base from J, with 15 bases between. This CDR3 region has 15 residues. Germline V gives CDR1 MDHEN, CDR2 SYDVKM. CDR3 DNA: TGTGCCAGCAGTCCCCCGGGGACGGAGTCCTACGAGCAGTACTTC. This translates into CASSPPGTESYEQYF.

This clonotype was seen at least ten times. V usage is TRBV29-1 and J usage is TRBJ1-1, with D perhaps TRBD1 (5 bases). Trimming cost V 7 bases and J 1 base, with 13 bases left between them. Germline assignment: CDR1 SQVTM and CDR2 ANQGSEA. The CDR3 length is 13 residues. CDR3 amino acids: CSGGGGTNTEAFF. CDR3 bases: TGCAGCGGGGGGGGGGGAACGAACACTGAAGCTTTCTTT.

The chain combines TRBV2 with TRBJ2-5; 7 bases agree with TRBD1. The trim removed 4 bases at V and 5 bases at J, leaving 4 bases unmatched. This CDR3 has 13 residues. The germline CDR1 and CDR2 sequences are SNHLY and FYNNEI. The CDR3: CASSGQGGETQYF. The CDR3 DNA reads TGTGCCAGCAGTGGACAGGGTGGTGAGACCCAGTACTTC.